These 16 T cell receptor beta chains came from one sample sequenced in a study of technical replicates of blood from a handful of donors. Method: immunoSEQ multiplex PCR; TCRdb's copy keeps in-frame clones and lacks some. The profile shows some 80,000 clones, around 97% of them singletons. Sequencing was performed on T cells isolated from PBMCs. The receptor source for this set is a human donor in good health.

This chain joins TRBV4-1 and TRBJ1-3; 7 nucleotides agree with TRBD1. Trimming took 1 base from V and 2 from J; bases not matched to a gene: 2. CDR1 is MGHRA and CDR2 is YSYEKL in the germline V gene. The length of the CDR3 is 15 residues. The CDR3: CASSQVDRTGNTIYF. The CDR3 coding sequence is TGCGCCAGCAGCCAAGTGGACAGGACTGGAAACACCATATATTTT.

The gene calls are TRBV29-1 and TRBJ2-1; 11 bases agree with TRBD2. Germline CDR1 SQVTM, CDR2 ANQGSEA. This CDR3 has 16 amino acids. V lost 8 bases to trimming and J lost 0 bases; unmatched junction nucleotides: 9. The CDR3 coding sequence is TGCAGCACCACTAGCGGGGGTGGGAGCTCCTACAATGAGCAGTTCTTC. Residues: CSTTSGGGSSYNEQFF.

The chain couples TRBV27 to TRBJ2-5, with a tentative D call TRBD2 (6 bases). Germline V CDR1 and CDR2: MNHEY, SMNVEV (reference sequence). There are 14 residues in the CDR3. V dropped 2 bases and J dropped 5 bases, with 12 bases sitting between them. Here the CDR3 reads CASSLAGGAETQYF. The DNA of the CDR3 is TGTGCCAGCAGTTTAGCGGGCGGGGCGGAGACCCAGTACTTC.

The V call is TRBV6-1, the J call TRBJ1-2; TRBD1 agrees at 9 bases. Germline V lookup: CDR1 MNHNS, CDR2 SASEGT. This CDR3 is built from 15 residues. The trim removed 3 bases at V and 8 bases at J, leaving 10 bases unmatched. The CDR3 nucleotides are TGTGCCAGCAGTGATAGTTGGACAGGGGCAGGCGGCTACACCTTC. Its translation is CASSDSWTGAGGYTF.

This sequence joins TRBV11-3 and TRBJ2-4; a possible D gene is TRBD2 (6 bases). The CDR3 has 16 residues. CDR1 SGHNT and CDR2 YENEEA come from the germline V gene. Trimming left V 4 bases short and J 0 bases short, with 13 bases between. CDR3 DNA: TGTGCCAGCAGCTCGATTCAGGGACTAGCCAAAAACATTCAGTACTTC. Translating gives CASSSIQGLAKNIQYF.

The chain employs TRBV5-1 and TRBJ2-7; TRBD1 is a possible D gene (5 bases). Trimming shortened V by 2 bases and J by 0 bases, and 9 bases separated the two germline ends. The germline CDR1 and CDR2 sequences are SGHRS and YFSETQ. The CDR3 loop spans 14 amino acids. DNA for the CDR3: TGCGCCAGCAGCTTCACAGGCTACTCCTACGAGCAGTACTTC. Its protein is CASSFTGYSYEQYF.

The J gene is TRBJ2-3, the V gene TRBV9, with 14 bases aligning to TRBD2. This CDR3 region has 15 residues. CDR1 and CDR2 (germline): SGDLS, YYNGEE. V lost 0 bases and J lost 6; bases outside the gene matches: 0. In DNA form, the CDR3 reads TGTGCCAGCAGCGTAGGGACTAGCGGGAGGGATACGCAGTATTTT. This sequence encodes CASSVGTSGRDTQYF. The whole variable domain, filled in from reference TRBV9 and TRBJ2-3, reads DSGVTQTPKHLITATGQRVTLRCSPRSGDLSVYWYQQSLDQGLQFLIQYYNGEERAKGNILERFSAQQFPDLHSELNLSSLELGDSALYFCASSVGTSGRDTQYFGPGTRLTVL.

This clone was recorded a few times. The chain employs TRBV4-1 and TRBJ2-1; D uncertain. The CDR3 spans 16 residues. Per the germline V gene, CDR1 is MGHRA and CDR2 is YSYEKL. The V and J ends lost 2 bases and 10 bases respectively, with 21 bases between them. The CDR3 protein is CASSQLLLERPGEQFF. The CDR3 DNA sequence: TGCGCCAGCAGCCAATTGTTATTAGAGCGCCCTGGGGAGCAGTTCTTC.

The rearrangement uses TRBV4-3 and TRBJ1-1; 8 positions agree with TRBD1. Germline values: CDR1 LGHNA, CDR2 YSLEER. This CDR3 is 18 amino acids long. V shed 2 bases, J shed 4 bases, and the junction held 15 bases outside the gene matches. The DNA for the CDR3 is TGCGCCAGCAGCCAACTAGGACAGGGAGTTTTTGGTGGCACTGAAGCTTTCTTT. This encodes CASSQLGQGVFGGTEAFF.

V usage is TRBV14 and J usage is TRBJ2-2; TRBD2 might be the D (5 bases). V was pared by 4 bases and J by 4 bases, with 16 bases between. Looked up from germline, CDR1 is SGHDN and CDR2 is FVKESK. The CDR3 totals 16 residues. CDR3 region: CASSLLYRELTGELFF. The CDR3 DNA reads TGTGCCAGCAGCCTACTTTACCGGGAACTCACCGGGGAGCTGTTTTTT.

The rearrangement links TRBV28 to TRBJ2-3; 7 nucleotides align to TRBD2. CDR3 length equals 16 residues. With 2 bases clipped from V and 2 bases from J, the junction kept 7 bases outside the gene matches. The germline V gene has CDR1 MDHEN and CDR2 SYDVKM. The CDR3 loop reads CASSLPPGGPTDTQYF. The DNA for the CDR3 is TGTGCCAGCAGTTTACCCCCGGGAGGTCCCACAGATACGCAGTATTTT.

This chain connects TRBV7-2 to TRBJ2-7; 13 nucleotides line up with TRBD2. Germline-derived CDR1 and CDR2 are SGHTA and FQGNSA. J lost 3 bases, V lost 5 bases, and 10 bases had no gene match. The CDR3 spans 17 residues. Written as DNA, the CDR3 is TGTGCCAGCAGCGTACAGGGGACTAGCGGGAAACACTACGAGCAGTACTTC. This sequence encodes CASSVQGTSGKHYEQYF.

The chain recombines TRBV6-5 with TRBJ2-7; 9 bases align to TRBD1. The germline gives CDR1 MNHEY, CDR2 SVGAGI. The trim removed 2 bases at V and 6 bases at J, leaving 5 bases unmatched. The CDR3 is 14 amino acids. The CDR3 bases are TGTGCCAGCAGTTACGGGGACAGGGTGGGCGAGCAGTACTTC. The encoded protein is CASSYGDRVGEQYF.

V usage is TRBV19 and J usage is TRBJ2-1; 8 positions match TRBD1. V trimming: 5 bases; J trimming: 4 bases; junction bases outside the gene matches: 7. This CDR3 is 15 amino acids long. Per the germline V gene, CDR1 is LNHDA and CDR2 is SQIVND (reference sequence). The CDR3 sequence is CASSFSGGSYNEQFF. CDR3 nucleotide sequence: TGTGCCAGTAGTTTTTCAGGGGGCTCGTACAATGAGCAGTTCTTC. Filled out from reference TRBV19 and TRBJ2-1, the complete variable domain reads DGGITQSPKYLFRKEGQNVTLSCEQNLNHDAMYWYRQDPGQGLRLIYYSQIVNDFQKGDIAEGYSVSREKKESFPLTVTSAQKNPTAFYLCASSFSGGSYNEQFFGPGTRLTVL.

The chain joins TRBV6-5 to TRBJ1-2, with 10 bases lining up with TRBD1. Trimming cost V 0 bases and J 4 bases; bases outside gene matches: 5. In germline, CDR1 is MNHEY, CDR2 SVGAGI. This CDR3 is 16 amino acids long. The CDR3 is CASSYSGTGVGYGYTF. CDR3 bases: TGTGCCAGCAGTTACTCGGGGACAGGGGTGGGCTATGGCTACACCTTC.

This chain links TRBV30 with TRBJ1-4, with 7 bases fitting TRBD1. After removal of 4 bases from V and 5 bases from J, the junction contained 4 bases not matched to a gene. Germline V gene data show CDR1 as GTSNPN and CDR2 as SVGIG (reference sequence). The CDR3 extends over 13 amino acids. The CDR3 DNA reads as TGTGCCTGGAATCGGGACAGCAATGAAAAACTGTTTTTT. Translation gives CAWNRDSNEKLFF.